The clone carrying this TCR beta chain was detected only once. Its antigen remains unknown. Patients sequenced had flow cytometry evidence of CD8+CD57+ cell expansion. The cohort consisted entirely of patients having severe acquired aplastic anemia. Sampling of blood occurred while the patients had still received no therapy. This specimen belongs to a study of CD8+CD57+ T cells in acquired aplastic anemia. Study-wide background: On average, sorted CD4+ and CD8+ cells gave about 2.9 ug of DNA. Study findings and constraints: Around 29 CD8+ CDR3 sequences were shared between patients and controls.

TCR beta VDJ and CDR3 profiles were obtained from a genomic DNA template. TCRdb independently ran MiXCR on the reads; one entry per CDR3 protein. The sample holds 250,000 to 350,000 distinct CDR3 sequences, around three fifths seen once. The source of this sequence is a human donor with aplastic anemia. Sample: sorted CD4+, CD8+, or CD8+CD57+ T cells (not recorded which) from PBMCs.

The CDR3 sequence: CASRQTEGTVQSQYF. DNA for the CDR3: TGTGCCAGCAGGCAGACCGAAGGGACAGTCCAGTCCCAGTACTTC. The V call is TRBV12-3 or TRBV12-4, the J call TRBJ2-5; 7 positions match TRBD1. V dropped 6 bases and J dropped 9; count of bases not matched to a gene: 16. The CDR3 spans 15 residues.